The rows below give T cell receptor beta chains drawn from one sample of a study of Ad26.COV2.S vaccination and SARS-CoV-2 variants. The data were produced by immunoSEQ multiplex PCR, yet TCRdb's version contains in-frame clones alone and is incomplete. The data contain about 400,000 clones, around four fifths of them singletons. The sample was peripheral blood, taken in a trial of Ad26.COV2.S vaccine versus placebo. These receptors all stem from a person between 18 and 65 years old who received the Ad26.COV2.S COVID-19 vaccine or a placebo. Both conserved end residues are part of each CDR3. Fields, in order: CDR3 protein, J gene, V gene.

CDR3: CASSQGQIGSGNTIYF
J: TRBJ1-3
V: TRBV7-6

CDR3: CASSTPAGGAFF
J: TRBJ1-1
V: TRBV6-5

CDR3: CASSERGRIVQYF
J: TRBJ2-7
V: TRBV2

CDR3: CASSFQREGLETQYF
J: TRBJ2-5
V: TRBV5-4

CDR3: CASSFWTAQYEQYF
J: TRBJ2-7
V: TRBV5-6

CDR3: CATPTSGGPNTGELFF
J: TRBJ2-2
V: TRBV19

CDR3: CASIRDNSLISYEQYF
J: TRBJ2-7
V: TRBV2

CDR3: CASSSQGTGELFF
J: TRBJ2-2
V: TRBV7-3

CDR3: CASSVQQGSNEKLFF
J: TRBJ1-4
V: TRBV2

CDR3: CSVVDSEAFF
J: TRBJ1-1
V: TRBV29-1

CDR3: CASSSQTENIQYF
J: TRBJ2-4
V: TRBV5-4

CDR3: CASSYYIGPGGNIQYF
J: TRBJ2-4
V: TRBV6-6

CDR3: CASSSSFWTADTQYF
J: TRBJ2-3
V: TRBV7-2

CDR3: CASSPERNYGYTF
J: TRBJ1-2
V: TRBV18

CDR3: CASSLGLRYEQYF
J: TRBJ2-7
V: TRBV11-3

CDR3: CASTRGGSEKLFF
J: TRBJ1-4
V: TRBV6-5

CDR3: CASSQSSISTDTQYF
J: TRBJ2-3
V: TRBV11-3

CDR3: CASSFSGRETQYF
J: TRBJ2-5
V: TRBV12-3/TRBV12-4

CDR3: CASSIGQMYEQYF
J: TRBJ2-7
V: TRBV19

CDR3: CASSLFGVGGLDTQYF
J: TRBJ2-3
V: TRBV7-3

CDR3: CASSYSLGALGYTF
J: TRBJ1-2
V: TRBV6-2/TRBV6-3

CDR3: CASSFLGTRGSGELFF
J: TRBJ2-2
V: TRBV28

CDR3: CASSRGGLISGTQYF
J: TRBJ2-5
V: TRBV2

CDR3: CASRPTLLPQETQYF
J: TRBJ2-5
V: TRBV11-2

CDR3: CASSLRSGGLYQETQYF
J: TRBJ2-5
V: TRBV27

CDR3: CASSIAEYTEAFF
J: TRBJ1-1
V: TRBV19

CDR3: CATSTSWGGYTF
J: TRBJ1-2
V: TRBV24-1

CDR3: CASSLEGRRGYTF
J: TRBJ1-2
V: TRBV5-6

CDR3: CASSLEHGGDEQFF
J: TRBJ2-1
V: TRBV5-1